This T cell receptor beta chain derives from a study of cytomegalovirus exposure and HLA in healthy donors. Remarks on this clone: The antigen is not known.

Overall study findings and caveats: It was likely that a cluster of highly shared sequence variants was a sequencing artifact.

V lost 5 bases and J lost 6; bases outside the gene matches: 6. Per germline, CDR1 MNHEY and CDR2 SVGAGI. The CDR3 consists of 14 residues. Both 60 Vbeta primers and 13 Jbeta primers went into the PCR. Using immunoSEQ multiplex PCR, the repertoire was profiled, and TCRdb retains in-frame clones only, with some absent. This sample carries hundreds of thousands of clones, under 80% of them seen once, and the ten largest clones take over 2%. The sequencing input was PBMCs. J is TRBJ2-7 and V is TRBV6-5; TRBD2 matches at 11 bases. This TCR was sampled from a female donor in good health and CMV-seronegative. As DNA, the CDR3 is TGTGCCAGCAGTCCACCTGGGACTAGCGGCGAGCAGTACTTC. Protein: CASSPPGTSGEQYF.